The subject of this entry is one TCR beta chain. This clonotype occurred a few times. The antigen it binds to is not known. There are no base qualities to consult, and no much larger clone falls within one base. In the germline V gene (reference sequence), CDR1 corresponds to LGHDT and CDR2 to YNNKEL. Trimming accounts for 3 bases at V and 5 bases at J, while the number of junction bases matched to no gene is 4. From the cysteine through the phenylalanine, the CDR3 covers 14 amino acids. The retained sequence is limited to the CDR3, 42 bases, with the frame set at the first base. Sample time point, as interpreted from the label and publication: persistent/refractory GD, antithyroid drugs over 5 years with positive TRAb. For both TCR sequencing and RNA sequencing, RNA was extracted from PBMCs using TRIzol. Graves' disease was diagnosed according to American Thyroid Association guidelines. The patients came from an endocrinology department in Xi'an, China. From each patient, roughly 9 milliliters of peripheral blood was collected into an EDTA anticoagulant tube. Ficoll Paque Plus density gradient separation was used to isolate PBMCs, and no further T cell sorting was done. An Agilent 2100 Bioanalyzer and agarose gel were used to assess RNA quality, and a NanoDrop 2000 was used to measure RNA concentration.

Library prep was done by multiplex PCR. Sequencing was performed on an Illumina HiSeq 4000. TCR beta libraries were built with iRepertoire HTBI primers and Arm-PCR amplification of CDR3 regions. Before sequencing, the PCR products went through gel purification. In the paper's pipeline: A total of around 66 TRBV and some 13 TRBJ segments were identified across samples and were used for gene usage analysis of CDR3 amino acid clonotypes. Filtered high-quality paired reads were merged into contigs using COPE and FqMerger. BLAST was used to align contigs to IMGT TRBV, TRBD and TRBJ reference genes, with CDR3 defined following IMGT. Highly expanded clones were defined as clonotypes with a frequency above 0.1%. Shannon entropy served as the measure of repertoire diversity, while the Gini coefficient captured V-J evenness. A clonotype found in more than one individual was treated as public. Clones were called with MiXCR by TCRdb after fastp trimmed the public reads at Q25, and only in-frame beta chains were retained. Rows are combined by CDR3 protein, so each entry shows the most common genes and DNA. The V and J calls, along with clone size, are taken from TCRdb and not from the paper's own processing. Within this sample are some 470,000 distinct CDR3 sequences, with roughly 21% of them counted one time only. The ten largest clones add up to roughly 7% of the sample.

This specimen belongs to a study of regulatory T cells in long-lasting Graves disease (dated by TCRdb to the early 2020s). With respect to the entire study: Persistent Graves' disease was defined as antithyroid drug treatment for over 5 years with persistently positive TSH receptor autoantibodies. This study used TCR sequencing and RNA sequencing of peripheral blood to compare persistent Graves' disease patients against newly diagnosed Graves' disease patients. The study took place in China and was registered as a clinical trial. TCR sequencing covered 13 persistent and 20 or so newly diagnosed Graves' disease patients, some 35 samples in total. Antithyroid drugs had been taken for about 10.3 years on average by persistent Graves' disease patients in the clinical cohort. General study outcomes and caveats: The small sample size was acknowledged by the authors as a limitation that may reduce accuracy. A larger number of public clonotypes was shared among persistent patients (fewer than 3,000) than among newly diagnosed patients (approximately 930). Only the TCR beta chain was sequenced and analyzed. Lower TCR Shannon entropy and fewer highly expanded clones were observed in persistent Graves' disease patients than in newly diagnosed patients, which suggested clonal expansion. Preferential use of TRBV28, TRBJ1-2 and TRBJ2-5 was observed in persistent disease, whereas TRBV20-1 and TRBJ2-1 were favored in newly diagnosed disease. Because the primary lesion, thyroid tissue, could not be accessed, the study looked at peripheral blood alone.

Here the sequenced sample was peripheral blood mononuclear cells (PBMCs), taken when the disease was refractory, from a patient treated with antithyroid drugs. The V and J genes are TRBV3-1 and TRBJ1-1, with 9 bases in between that match TRBD1. The clonotype comes from a female donor with Graves disease. The CDR3 reads CASSHPGQGTEAFF. The sequenced DNA is TGTGCCAGCAGCCACCCCGGACAGGGGACTGAAGCTTTCTTT.